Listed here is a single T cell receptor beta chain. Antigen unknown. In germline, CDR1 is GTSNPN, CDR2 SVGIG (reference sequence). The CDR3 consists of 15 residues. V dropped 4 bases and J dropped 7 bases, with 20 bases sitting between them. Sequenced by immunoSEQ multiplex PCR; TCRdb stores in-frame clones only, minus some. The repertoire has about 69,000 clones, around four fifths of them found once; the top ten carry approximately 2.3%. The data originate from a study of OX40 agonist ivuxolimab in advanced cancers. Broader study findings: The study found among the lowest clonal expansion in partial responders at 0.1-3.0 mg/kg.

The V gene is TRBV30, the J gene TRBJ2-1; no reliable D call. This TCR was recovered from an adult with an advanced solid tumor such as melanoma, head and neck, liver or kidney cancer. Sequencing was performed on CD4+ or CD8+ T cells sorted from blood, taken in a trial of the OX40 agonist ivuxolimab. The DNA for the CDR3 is TGTGCCTGGACCTCCCAGGTCAGCCCTTGGAATGAGCAGTTCTTC. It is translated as CAWTSQVSPWNEQFF. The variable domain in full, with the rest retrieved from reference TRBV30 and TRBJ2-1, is SQTIHQWPATLVQPVGSPLSLECTVEGTSNPNLYWYRQAAGRGLQLLFYSVGIGQISSEVPQNLSASRPQDRQFILSSKKLLLSDSGFYLCAWTSQVSPWNEQFFGPGTRLTVL.